The 18 T cell receptor beta chains below come from one sample, sequenced in a study of blood T cells in healthy people across ages. Next came a second PCR, run for about 7 to 12 cycles, which used a sample-barcoded 5' primer along with a J-beta primer mix. MiXCR, applied by TCRdb to the 5' RACE reads, yields one record per CDR3 protein. The sample has more than 700,000 distinct CDR3 sequences; 53% are singletons. The sequenced sample was blood. These receptor sequences come from a man older than 75 in good health.

The rearrangement joins TRBV12-3 or TRBV12-4 to TRBJ2-3; weak D call: TRBD2 (5 bases). V was clipped by 6 bases and J by 14 bases, with 21 bases between them. The CDR3 is 13 residues long. CDR3 nucleotides: TGTGCCAGCAGCAAGGACTCGAACAGATACGCGTATTTT. Translated: CASSKDSNRYAYF.

J is TRBJ1-1 and V is TRBV6-1, with no clear D. The CDR3 runs to 13 residues. With 2 bases removed from V and 7 bases from J, the gap between germline ends came to 11 bases. Germline V gene data show CDR1 as MNHNS and CDR2 as SASEGT. CDR3 sequence (DNA): TGTGCCAGCAGTGAAAGGGCAGCGTATGAAGCTTTCTTT. Amino acids: CASSERAAYEAFF.

This clonotype was recorded only once. V and J are TRBV6-1 and TRBJ2-1, with 7 bases matching TRBD2. The CDR3 totals 15 residues. Per germline, CDR1 MNHNS and CDR2 SASEGT. With V trimmed by 8 bases and J by 6 bases, 13 bases remained unmatched. The CDR3: CASLDGGGGSNEQFF. The DNA of the CDR3 is TGTGCCAGCCTAGACGGTGGGGGGGGTAGCAATGAGCAGTTCTTC.

The chain employs TRBV7-2 and TRBJ2-7, with a tentative D call TRBD1 (5 bases). Germline assignment: CDR1 SGHTA and CDR2 FQGNSA. This CDR3 has 15 amino acids. Trimming cost V 2 bases and J 0 bases, with 11 bases left between them. The CDR3 nucleotides are TGTGCCAGCAGCTTACAGGGTACCCGCTCCTACGAGCAGTACTTC. This codes for CASSLQGTRSYEQYF.

V gene TRBV20-1 combines with J gene TRBJ2-5; 9 bases agree with TRBD2. Unmatched junction bases numbered 12, after V lost 6 bases and J lost 4 bases. CDR1 is DFQATT, CDR2 SNEGSKA, per germline (reference sequence). CDR3 length: 15 amino acids. In DNA form, the CDR3 reads TGCAGTGCCTCAGGAGCTAGCGGGGTCGCAGAGACCCAGTACTTC. This codes for CSASGASGVAETQYF.

This chain connects TRBV27 to TRBJ2-4, with 8 bases lining up with TRBD1. TRBJ2-7 explains the end of the DNA better; the J call may be wrong. Germline V gene sequence: CDR1 MNHEY, CDR2 SMNVEV (reference sequence). The CDR3 runs 18 residues. CDR3 amino acids: CASSSWGRGLGRSYEQYF. Here the CDR3 DNA reads TGTGCCAGCAGTTCGTGGGGCAGGGGGCTAGGAAGATCCTACGAGCAGTACTTC.

This clonotype was picked up a small number of times. The chain employs TRBV24-1 and TRBJ2-6; no firm D call. V was trimmed by 4 bases and J by 0 bases, leaving 12 bases between them. The CDR3 length is 17 residues. The V gene's germline CDR1 is KGHDR and CDR2 SFDVKD. CDR3 sequence: CATSEDPLISGANVLTF. In nucleotides, the CDR3 is TGTGCCACCAGTGAAGATCCGTTGATCTCTGGGGCCAACGTCCTGACTTTC.

The rearrangement links TRBV6-6 to TRBJ2-5, with 7 bases that match TRBD1. The V segment lost 3 bases and the J segment 1 base; nucleotides outside the gene matches: 8. CDR1 MNHNY and CDR2 SVGAGI come from the germline V gene (reference sequence). The CDR3 spans 16 residues. This chain's CDR3 is CASSYLGQNFQETQYF. The CDR3 bases are TGTGCCAGCAGTTATTTGGGACAGAACTTCCAAGAGACCCAGTACTTC.

This clonotype came up once. The V and J genes are TRBV5-5 and TRBJ2-1; D gene ambiguous. CDR1 is SGHKS, CDR2 YYEKEE, per germline (reference sequence). The CDR3 has 16 amino acids. With 4 bases removed from V and 0 bases from J, the gap between germline ends came to 14 bases. Here the CDR3 reads CASSNLRLRSYNEQFF. CDR3 bases: TGTGCCAGCAGCAACCTCCGGCTGCGCTCCTACAATGAGCAGTTCTTC.

The chain recombines TRBV5-1 with TRBJ1-1; TRBD1 is a possible D gene (5 bases). This CDR3 has 16 residues. Germline values: CDR1 SGHRS, CDR2 YFSETQ. V lost 3 bases to trimming and J lost 2 bases, with 17 bases between them. In DNA form, the CDR3 reads TGCGCCAGCAGCTCCAGGGAAATTACGGGTAACACTGAAGCTTTCTTT. This encodes CASSSREITGNTEAFF. The entire variable domain, with the rest obtained from reference TRBV5-1 and TRBJ1-1, is as follows: KAGVTQTPRYLIKTRGQQVTLSCSPISGHRSVSWYQQTPGQGLQFLFEYFSETQRNKGNFPGRFSGRQFSNSRSEMNVSTLELGDSALYLCASSSREITGNTEAFFGQGTRLTVV.

The rearrangement uses TRBV5-1 and TRBJ1-1; no clear D gene. The CDR3 has 15 residues. CDR1 and CDR2 (germline): SGHRS, YFSETQ. Trimming stripped 4 bases from V and 1 base from J, with 14 bases between. DNA of the CDR3: TGCGCCAGCAGCCCCGAAGTGGGGAGGAACACTGAAGCTTTCTTT. Its protein product is CASSPEVGRNTEAFF.

Only a few counts were recorded for this clonotype. The chain uses TRBV24-1 and TRBJ2-1; 10 nucleotides agree with TRBD2. Germline-derived CDR1 and CDR2 are KGHDR and SFDVKD. This CDR3 is built from 15 residues. With V trimmed by 1 base and J by 10 bases, 6 bases remained unmatched. CDR3 sequence reads: CATSDLPSGRHEQFF. As DNA, the CDR3 is TGTGCCACCAGTGATTTACCTAGCGGGAGACACGAGCAGTTCTTC.

The chain links TRBV6-1 to TRBJ2-1; D might be TRBD2 (6 bases). The CDR3 has 14 residues. Germline V CDR1 and CDR2: MNHNS, SASEGT. Trimming removed 4 bases at V and 8 bases at J, with 15 bases between. CDR3 loop: CASSGAGIADEQFF. For the CDR3, the DNA is TGTGCCAGCAGTGGGGCGGGAATTGCCGATGAGCAGTTCTTC.

V gene TRBV24-1 combines with J gene TRBJ2-3, with 11 bases fitting TRBD2. V was clipped by 5 bases and J by 3 bases; unmatched bases: 3. This CDR3 comprises 15 residues. Germline lookup yields CDR1 KGHDR and CDR2 SFDVKD. The CDR3 spells CATSGTSGRTDTQYF. The CDR3, as DNA: TGTGCCACCAGTGGCACTAGCGGGAGAACAGATACGCAGTATTTT.

This clonotype was observed a few times. V and J are TRBV20-1 and TRBJ2-5; no firm D call. The germline CDR1 and CDR2 sequences are DFQATT and SNEGSKA (reference sequence). The CDR3 runs to 15 residues. Trimming cost V 6 bases and J 1 base, with 18 bases left between them. In nucleotides, the CDR3 is TGCAGTGCACCTGCGGCCAGATTGGGCCAAGAGACCCAGTACTTC. This gives the protein CSAPAARLGQETQYF.

The chain combines TRBV24-1 with TRBJ2-1; D is undetermined. The CDR3 extends over 14 amino acids. Deletions cut 4 bases from V and 9 bases from J, with 15 bases between. Per the germline V gene, CDR1 is KGHDR and CDR2 is SFDVKD. The chain's CDR3 is CATSDPGQTFEQFF. CDR3 DNA sequence: TGTGCCACCAGTGACCCCGGGCAGACCTTTGAGCAGTTCTTC.

This clonotype was observed once. This chain uses TRBV12-3 or TRBV12-4 with TRBJ2-1; 10 positions match TRBD2. The CDR3 totals 12 residues. J was trimmed by 15 bases and V by 1 base; bases with no gene match: 3. The CDR3 nucleotides read TGTGCCAGCAGTTTAGTAGCGGGAGGAGGGTTCTTC. Translation: CASSLVAGGGFF.

This clonotype has only a few counts. The chain employs TRBV27 and TRBJ2-1, with D possibly TRBD2 on 6 matching bases. The germline V and J ends were trimmed by 3 bases and 4 bases, with 13 bases remaining between them. The CDR3 covers 15 residues. The germline V gene encodes CDR1 MNHEY and CDR2 SMNVEV (reference sequence). As DNA, the CDR3 is TGTGCCAGCAGTTTTACTCTGGGGACTTACAATGAGCAGTTCTTC. This gives the protein CASSFTLGTYNEQFF.